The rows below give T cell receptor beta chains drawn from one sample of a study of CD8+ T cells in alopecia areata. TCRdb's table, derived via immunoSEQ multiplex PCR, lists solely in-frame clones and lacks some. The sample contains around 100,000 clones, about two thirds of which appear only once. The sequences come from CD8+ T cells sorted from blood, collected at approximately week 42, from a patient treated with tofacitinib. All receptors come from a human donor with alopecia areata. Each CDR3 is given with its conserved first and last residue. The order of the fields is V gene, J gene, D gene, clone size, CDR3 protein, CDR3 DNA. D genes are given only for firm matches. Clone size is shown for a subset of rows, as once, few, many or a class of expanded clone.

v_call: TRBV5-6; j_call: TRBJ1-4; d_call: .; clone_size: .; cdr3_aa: CASSPGAGGKLFF; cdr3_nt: TGTGCCAGCAGTCCCGGCGCTGGGGGAAAACTGTTTTTT
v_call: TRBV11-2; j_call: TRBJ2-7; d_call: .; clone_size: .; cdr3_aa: CASSLNRGDHYEQYF; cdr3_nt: TGTGCCAGCAGTTTAAACCGGGGAGACCACTACGAGCAGTACTTC
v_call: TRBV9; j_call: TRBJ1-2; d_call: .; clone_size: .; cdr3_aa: CASSVTRTAYGYTF; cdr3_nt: TGTGCCAGCAGCGTAACCCGGACAGCCTATGGCTACACCTTC
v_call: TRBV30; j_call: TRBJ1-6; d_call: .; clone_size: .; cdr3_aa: CAWSWNRPNSPLHF; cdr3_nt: TGTGCCTGGAGTTGGAACAGACCTAATTCACCCCTCCACTTT
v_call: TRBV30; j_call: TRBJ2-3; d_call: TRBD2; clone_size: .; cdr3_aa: CAWSVLAGGTDTQYF; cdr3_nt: TGTGCCTGGAGTGTCCTAGCGGGGGGCACAGATACGCAGTATTTT
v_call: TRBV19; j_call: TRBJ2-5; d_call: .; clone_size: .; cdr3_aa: CASSMARGGEETQYF; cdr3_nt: TGTGCCAGTAGTATGGCCAGGGGGGGTGAGGAGACCCAGTACTTC
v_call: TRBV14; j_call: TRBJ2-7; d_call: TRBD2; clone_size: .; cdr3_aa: CASSSGLAGGAYEQYF; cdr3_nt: TGTGCCAGCAGCTCCGGACTAGCGGGCGGCGCCTACGAGCAGTACTTC
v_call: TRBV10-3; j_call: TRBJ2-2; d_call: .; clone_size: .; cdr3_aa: CAISEGEYTGELFF; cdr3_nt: TGTGCCATCAGTGAGGGGGAGTACACCGGGGAGCTGTTTTTT
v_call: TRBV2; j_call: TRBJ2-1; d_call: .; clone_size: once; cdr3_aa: CASSVGGEGLYNEQFF; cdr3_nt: TGTGCCAGCAGTGTAGGCGGGGAAGGGTTGTACAATGAGCAGTTCTTC
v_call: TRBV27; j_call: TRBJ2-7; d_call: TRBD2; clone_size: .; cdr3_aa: CASSLYSGTNAINEQYF; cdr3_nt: TGTGCCAGCAGTTTATATTCCGGGACTAATGCGATCAACGAGCAGTACTTC
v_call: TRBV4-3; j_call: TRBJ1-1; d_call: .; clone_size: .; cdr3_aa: CASSQDPKLTEAFF; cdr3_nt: TGCGCCAGCAGCCAAGATCCCAAGCTTACTGAAGCTTTCTTT
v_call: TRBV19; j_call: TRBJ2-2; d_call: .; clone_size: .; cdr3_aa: CASSIVNLRGSHTGELFF; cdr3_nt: TGTGCCAGTAGTATTGTAAATTTGCGGGGCTCGCACACCGGGGAGCTGTTTTTT
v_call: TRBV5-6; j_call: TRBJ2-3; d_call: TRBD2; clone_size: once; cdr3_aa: CASSSGLAGTDTQYF; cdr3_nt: TGTGCCAGCAGCTCGGGACTAGCGGGCACAGATACGCAGTATTTT
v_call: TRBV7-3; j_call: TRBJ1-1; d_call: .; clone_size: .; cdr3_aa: CASSPTGTGGTEAFF; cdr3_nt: TGTGCCAGCAGCCCTACAGGGACCGGAGGGACTGAAGCTTTCTTT
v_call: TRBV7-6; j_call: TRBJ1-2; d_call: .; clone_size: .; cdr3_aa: CASSPGGADYTF; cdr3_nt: TGTGCCAGCAGCCCCGGTGGAGCGGACTACACCTTC
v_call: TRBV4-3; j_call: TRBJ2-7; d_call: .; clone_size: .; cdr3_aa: CASSQDTVLGYEQYF; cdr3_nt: TGCGCCAGCAGCCAAGATACGGTTTTGGGCTACGAGCAGTACTTC
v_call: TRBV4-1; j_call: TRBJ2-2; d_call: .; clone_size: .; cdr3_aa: CASSFSGELFF; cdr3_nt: TGCGCCAGCAGCTTCTCCGGGGAGCTGTTTTTT
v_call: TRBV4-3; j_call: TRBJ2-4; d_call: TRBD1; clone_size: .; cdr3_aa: CASSRNRDRENIQYF; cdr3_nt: TGCGCCAGCAGCCGGAACCGGGACAGAGAAAACATTCAGTACTTC
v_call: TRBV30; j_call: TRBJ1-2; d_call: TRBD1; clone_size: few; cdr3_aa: CAWLGRRGQGNYGYTF; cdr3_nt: TGTGCCTGGCTTGGCAGAAGAGGACAGGGGAACTATGGCTACACCTTC
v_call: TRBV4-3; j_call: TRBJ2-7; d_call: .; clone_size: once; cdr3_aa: CASSQDRGAFYEQYF; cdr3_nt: TGCGCCAGCAGCCAAGATCGGGGGGCGTTCTACGAGCAGTACTTC
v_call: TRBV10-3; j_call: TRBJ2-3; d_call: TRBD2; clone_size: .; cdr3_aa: CAISETLAGGPTDTQYF; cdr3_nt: TGTGCCATCAGTGAGACACTAGCGGGGGGGCCCACAGATACGCAGTATTTT
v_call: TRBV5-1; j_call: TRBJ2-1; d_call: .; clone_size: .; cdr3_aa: CASSLEGGVDEQFF; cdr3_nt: TGCGCCAGCAGTTTAGAAGGGGGTGTCGATGAGCAGTTCTTC
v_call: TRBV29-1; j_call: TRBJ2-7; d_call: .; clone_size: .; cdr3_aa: CSVDGTATGNSYEQYF; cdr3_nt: TGCAGCGTTGATGGTACCGCTACAGGGAACTCCTACGAGCAGTACTTC
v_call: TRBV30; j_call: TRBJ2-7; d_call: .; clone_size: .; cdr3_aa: CAWRPGYSYEQYF; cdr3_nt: TGTGCCTGGAGGCCAGGCTACTCCTACGAGCAGTACTTC
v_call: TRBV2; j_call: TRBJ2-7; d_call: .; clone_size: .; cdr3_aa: CASSESGRASYEQYF; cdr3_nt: TGTGCCAGCAGTGAATCGGGGCGCGCCTCCTACGAGCAGTACTTC
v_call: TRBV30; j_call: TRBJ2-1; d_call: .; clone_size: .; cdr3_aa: CAWRSYNEQFF; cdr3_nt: TGTGCCTGGAGAAGCTACAATGAGCAGTTCTTC
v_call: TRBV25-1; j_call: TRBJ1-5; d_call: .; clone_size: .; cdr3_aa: CASSEGAGNQPQHF; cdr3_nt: TGTGCCAGCAGTGAGGGGGCTGGCAATCAGCCCCAGCATTTT
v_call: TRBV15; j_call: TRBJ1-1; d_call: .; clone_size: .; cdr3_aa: CATSRGAGNTEAFF; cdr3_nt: TGTGCCACCAGCAGAGGGGCTGGGAACACTGAAGCTTTCTTT
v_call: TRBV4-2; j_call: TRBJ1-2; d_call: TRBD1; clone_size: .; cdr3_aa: CASRSGTGLLGYGYTF; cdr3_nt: TGTGCCAGCAGATCCGGGACAGGCTTGTTGGGCTATGGCTACACCTTC
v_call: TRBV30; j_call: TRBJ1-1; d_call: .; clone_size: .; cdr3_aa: CAWGGWNTEAFF; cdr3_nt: TGTGCCTGGGGGGGATGGAACACTGAAGCTTTCTTT
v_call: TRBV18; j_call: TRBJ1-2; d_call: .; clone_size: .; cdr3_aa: CASSPLPSEGYTF; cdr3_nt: TGTGCCAGCTCACCACTTCCTTCGGAGGGCTACACCTTC
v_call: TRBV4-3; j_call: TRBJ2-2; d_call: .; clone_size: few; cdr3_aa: CASSQFSRDTGELFF; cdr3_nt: TGCGCCAGCAGCCAATTTTCGAGGGACACCGGGGAGCTGTTTTTT
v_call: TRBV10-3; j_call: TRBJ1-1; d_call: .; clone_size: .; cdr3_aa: CAISERREGRWPEAFF; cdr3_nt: TGTGCCATCAGTGAGCGCCGTGAGGGGAGGTGGCCTGAAGCTTTCTTT
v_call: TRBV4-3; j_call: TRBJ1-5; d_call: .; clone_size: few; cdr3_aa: CASSQENNQPQHF; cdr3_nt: TGCGCCAGCAGCCAAGAGAACAATCAGCCCCAGCATTTT
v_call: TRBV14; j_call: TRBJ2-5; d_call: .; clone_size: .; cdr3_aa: CASSQWSQETQYF; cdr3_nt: TGTGCCAGCAGCCAGTGGAGCCAAGAGACCCAGTACTTC
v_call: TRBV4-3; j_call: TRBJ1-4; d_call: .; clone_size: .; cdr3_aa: CASSQGRLDEKLFF; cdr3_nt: TGCGCCAGCAGCCAAGGGCGCCTAGATGAAAAACTGTTTTTT
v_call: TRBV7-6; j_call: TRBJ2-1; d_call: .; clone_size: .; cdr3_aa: CASSTLGGEQFF; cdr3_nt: TGTGCCAGCAGCACCCTAGGGGGTGAGCAGTTCTTC
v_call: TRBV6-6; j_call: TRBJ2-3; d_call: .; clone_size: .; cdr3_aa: CASSYIVNTDTQYF; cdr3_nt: TGTGCCAGCAGTTACATAGTCAACACAGATACGCAGTATTTT
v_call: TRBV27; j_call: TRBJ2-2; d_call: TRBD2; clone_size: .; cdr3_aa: CASSLSRGGTGELFF; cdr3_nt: TGTGCCAGCAGTTTGTCGCGGGGGGGAACCGGGGAGCTGTTTTTT
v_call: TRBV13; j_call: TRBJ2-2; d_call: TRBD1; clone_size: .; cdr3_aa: CASSAGGAGELFF; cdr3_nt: TGTGCCAGCAGCGCAGGGGGTGCCGGGGAGCTGTTTTTT
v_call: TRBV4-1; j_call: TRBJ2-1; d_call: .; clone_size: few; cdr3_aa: CASSQVEYNEQFF; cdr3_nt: TGCGCCAGCAGCCAAGTGGAGTACAATGAGCAGTTCTTC
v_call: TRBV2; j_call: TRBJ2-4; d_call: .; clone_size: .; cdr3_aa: CASSATNDINIQYF; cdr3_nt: TGTGCCAGCAGTGCCACAAATGACATAAACATTCAGTACTTC
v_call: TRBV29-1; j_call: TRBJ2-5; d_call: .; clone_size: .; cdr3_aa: CSVEDRGASPRGETQYF; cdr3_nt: TGCAGCGTTGAAGATCGCGGGGCCTCGCCACGGGGAGAGACCCAGTACTTC
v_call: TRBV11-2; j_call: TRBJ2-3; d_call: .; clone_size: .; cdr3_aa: CASSLNLDLTGGTDTQYF; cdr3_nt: TGTGCCAGCAGCTTAAATCTAGACCTGACAGGCGGCACAGATACGCAGTATTTT
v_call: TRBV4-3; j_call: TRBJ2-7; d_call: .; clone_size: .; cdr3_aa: CASSQDLPPSGYEQYF; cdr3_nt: TGCGCCAGCAGCCAAGATCTCCCCCCCTCGGGTTACGAGCAGTACTTC
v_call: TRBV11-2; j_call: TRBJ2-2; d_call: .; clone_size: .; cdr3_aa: CASSLIGELFF; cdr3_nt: TGTGCCAGCAGCTTGATCGGGGAGCTGTTTTTT